One and the same sample provided the 8 T cell receptor beta chains below, sequenced in a study of blood T cell repertoires in COVID-19. Profiling relied on immunoSEQ multiplex PCR, and the TCRdb table lists in-frame clones only, not all of them. Of roughly 240,000 clones in the sample, approximately 85% were seen once. The specimen sequenced was peripheral blood. These receptors all stem from a man aged 45-60 years with COVID-19, enrolled during active disease.

V usage is TRBV5-1 and J usage is TRBJ1-1, with D possibly being TRBD1 (6 bases). Germline values: CDR1 SGHRS, CDR2 YFSETQ. Trimming pared 1 base from V and 2 bases from J, leaving 24 bases between. The CDR3 contains 19 residues. In DNA form, the CDR3 reads TGCGCCAGCAGCTTGCTTGGTTTTAATTCGGGACACTTTAACACTGAAGCTTTCTTT. Translation: CASSLLGFNSGHFNTEAFF.

The chain employs TRBV2 and TRBJ1-2; 11 positions match TRBD1. CDR3 size: 13 residues. CDR1 and CDR2 (germline): SNHLY, FYNNEI. The V segment lost 6 bases and the J segment 8 bases; nucleotides outside the gene matches: 5. The CDR3 loop is CASSLGQGVGYTF. CDR3 coding DNA: TGTGCCAGCAGCCTGGGACAGGGGGTAGGCTACACCTTC.

V and J are TRBV4-3 and TRBJ2-2; tentative D call: TRBD2 (7 bases). There are 12 residues in the CDR3. Germline CDR1 reads LGHNA; CDR2 reads YSLEER. V lost 8 bases and J lost 6, with 10 bases in between. DNA of the CDR3: TGCGCCAGCGGGGGGGGCGCCGGGGAGCTGTTTTTT. It specifies CASGGGAGELFF.

The chain employs TRBV7-3 and TRBJ2-3; possible D gene TRBD2, 6 bases. The germline V gene has CDR1 SGHTA and CDR2 FQGTGA. The V and J ends lost 5 bases and 3 bases respectively, with 9 bases between them. This CDR3 is 13 amino acids long. Written as DNA, the CDR3 is TGTGCCAGCAGCCGCGGGGCTACAGATACGCAGTATTTT. Amino acid sequence: CASSRGATDTQYF.

The chain is built from TRBV5-5 and TRBJ1-6; 8 nucleotides line up with TRBD1. CDR1 and CDR2 from the germline V gene are SGHKS and YYEKEE (reference sequence). Unmatched junction bases numbered 6, after V lost 4 bases and J lost 9 bases. This CDR3 contains 14 residues. CDR3 in DNA: TGTGCCAGCAGCCACGGACAGGGCCCTTCACCCCTCCACTTT. It yields the protein CASSHGQGPSPLHF. Based on the CDR3 plus reference TRBV5-5 and TRBJ1-6, the full variable domain is DAGVTQSPTHLIKTRGQQVTLRCSPISGHKSVSWYQQVLGQGPQFIFQYYEKEERGRGNFPDRFSARQFPNYSSELNVNALLLGDSALYLCASSHGQGPSPLHFGNGTRLTVT.

The chain employs TRBV29-1 and TRBJ2-1, with TRBD1 as a possible D gene (5 bases). Looked up from germline, CDR1 is SQVTM and CDR2 is ANQGSEA. CDR3 length equals 11 residues. Trimming shortened V by 7 bases and J by 10 bases, and 14 bases separated the two germline ends. Here the CDR3 DNA reads TGCAGCGCCCTACACAGGTACGAGCAGTTCTTC. It encodes CSALHRYEQFF.

About this clone: Other DNA sequences in the same sample also yield this CDR3. The V gene is TRBV24-1, the J gene TRBJ2-2, with D possibly TRBD1 on 6 matching bases. CDR3 size: 15 residues. CDR1 and CDR2 (germline): KGHDR, SFDVKD. Trimming pared 7 bases from V and 1 base from J, leaving 12 bases between. In DNA, the CDR3 is TGTGCCACCAGGGGGCCGGGACAGAACACCGGGGAGCTGTTTTTT. Encoded protein: CATRGPGQNTGELFF.

For this clone: Mismatch with germline at one junction end may stem from a read error. V usage is TRBV6-5 and J usage is TRBJ1-4; 8 bases align to TRBD1. The germline V gene has CDR1 MNHEY and CDR2 SVGAGI. This CDR3 spans 13 amino acids. CDR3 nucleotides: TGTGCCAGCAGCTACTCAGGGGGCCAAAAACTGTTTTTT. This gives the protein CASSYSGGQKLFF.